This is a list of T cell receptor beta chains from one sample in a study of cytomegalovirus exposure and HLA in healthy donors. The repertoire was sequenced with immunoSEQ multiplex PCR; TCRdb's copy has only in-frame clones and lacks some. The sample contains 150,000 to 200,000 clones, about 81% of which appear only once. The specimen was PBMCs. Source of these receptors: a young woman in good health and CMV-seronegative. Each CDR3 is given with its conserved first and last residue. Each record gives: CDR3 protein, CDR3 DNA, D gene, V gene, J gene. A D gene is named only where the DNA matches it firmly.

CASSQSMTGYTDTQYF	TGTGCCAGTAGCCAATCTATGACAGGGTACACAGATACGCAGTATTTT	TRBD1	TRBV19	TRBJ2-3
CASSDPRTQDYGYTF	TGTGCCAGCAGTGATCCTCGGACTCAAGACTATGGCTACACCTTC	NA	TRBV25-1	TRBJ1-2
CASQRTGSPETQYF	TGTGCCAGCCAAAGGACAGGGAGCCCCGAGACCCAGTACTTC	TRBD1	TRBV19	TRBJ2-5
CASSPRVLAGDTGELFF	TGTGCCAGCTCACCAAGGGTCCTAGCGGGGGACACCGGGGAGCTGTTTTTT	TRBD2	TRBV18	TRBJ2-2
CASSVSTSGIKTQYF	TGTGCCAGCAGCGTTAGTACTAGCGGGATTAAGACCCAGTACTTC	TRBD2	TRBV9	TRBJ2-5
CASGRGLAETQYF	TGTGCTAGTGGTCGGGGACTAGCGGAGACCCAGTACTTC	TRBD2	TRBV12-5	TRBJ2-5
CASSWGQVEAFF	TGTGCCAGTAGTTGGGGACAGGTTGAAGCTTTCTTT	TRBD1	TRBV19	TRBJ1-1
CASGFGRQQPQHF	TGTGCTAGTGGTTTTGGCAGGCAACAGCCCCAACATTTT	NA	TRBV12-5	TRBJ1-5
CASSGRPNTEAFF	TGTGCCAGCAGCGGGAGACCGAACACTGAAGCTTTCTTT	NA	TRBV9	TRBJ1-1
CASRVDPSTDTQYF	TGTGCCAGTAGAGTTGATCCTAGCACAGATACGCAGTATTTT	NA	TRBV6-1	TRBJ2-3